These 12 T cell receptor beta chains share one sample of origin, sequenced in a study of human T cells and chemical hapten exposure. A single record per CDR3 protein comes from TCRdb applying MiXCR to the RACE reads. The sample carries about 54,000 distinct CDR3 sequences, about 9.9% recorded once. Time point noted: patch test 2, 6 weeks after DPC sensitization. Noted treatment: therapeutic diphenylcyclopropenone sensitization with weekly scalp DPC. The material sequenced was whole blood, taken in connection with sensitization to the hapten diphenylcyclopropenone (DPC). The receptors shown here come from a woman in her forties or fifties with alopecia areata. Some clones in this sample may be carry-over from other donors' samples.

There are many counts of this clonotype. The genes are TRBV12-3 or TRBV12-4 and TRBJ2-1, with a tentative D call TRBD1 (5 bases). V was trimmed by 2 bases and J by 5 bases, leaving 19 bases between them. The CDR3 spans 17 residues. CDR3 bases: TGTGCCAGCAGTTTACGACAGACCACACGACACAACAATGAGCAGTTCTTC. Protein product: CASSLRQTTRHNNEQFF.

This clonotype was seen a handful of times. This chain uses TRBV28 with TRBJ1-1; D remains unclear. Germline V lookup: CDR1 MDHEN, CDR2 SYDVKM. The CDR3 covers 11 residues. Trimming cost V 4 bases and J 4 bases, with 4 bases left between them. In DNA form, the CDR3 reads TGTGCCAGCAGTTGGATCACTGAAGCTTTCTTT. Its translation is CASSWITEAFF.

This clonotype has a handful of counts. The chain links TRBV18 to TRBJ2-2; D not resolved. The germline V gene encodes CDR1 KGHSH and CDR2 LQKENI. This CDR3 contains 14 residues. V was trimmed by 2 bases and J by 0 bases, leaving 4 bases between them. The CDR3 region has the DNA TGTGCCAGCTCACCAATGGCGAACACCGGGGAGCTGTTTTTT. This codes for CASSPMANTGELFF.

This clonotype was picked up a small number of times. The J gene is TRBJ1-2, the V gene TRBV4-1; no reliable D call. Germline V gene lookup returns CDR1 MGHRA and CDR2 YSYEKL. The ends were cut back, 1 base at V and 8 bases at J, with 17 bases in the middle. The CDR3 is made up of 15 amino acids. CDR3 sequence (DNA): TGCGCCAGCAGCCAAGTAGGGCGGTACCCAAGGGGCTACACCTTC. It is translated as CASSQVGRYPRGYTF.

This rearrangement joins TRBV11-2 to TRBJ2-7; 8 bases align to TRBD2. Germline-derived CDR1 and CDR2 are SGHAT and FQNNGV. This CDR3 spans 13 amino acids. The V and J ends lost 5 bases and 6 bases, in that order; junction bases with no gene match: 6. The CDR3 bases are TGTGCCAGCAGCCCGCCCGGGGGGGGCGAGCAGTACTTC. It is translated as CASSPPGGGEQYF.

The chain carries TRBV29-1 and TRBJ1-2; TRBD1 matches at 7 bases. The germline V gene has CDR1 SQVTM and CDR2 ANQGSEA. With V trimmed by 5 bases and J by 6 bases, 9 bases remained unmatched. The CDR3 spans 13 residues. The CDR3 here is CSVTLDRTDGYTF. The DNA of the CDR3 is TGCAGCGTTACTCTGGACAGGACGGATGGCTACACCTTC. The entire variable domain, with the rest obtained from reference TRBV29-1 and TRBJ1-2, is as follows: SAVISQKPSRDICQRGTSLTIQCQVDSQVTMMFWYRQQPGQSLTLIATANQGSEATYESGFVIDKFPISRPNLTFSTLTVSNMSPEDSSIYLCSVTLDRTDGYTFGSGTRLTVV.

This clonotype was detected only a few times. The chain carries TRBV20-1 and TRBJ1-5; D gene uncertain. The CDR3 has 11 residues. Germline V CDR1 and CDR2: DFQATT, SNEGSKA (reference sequence). V shed 0 bases and J shed 4 bases, with 1 base lying between them. The DNA of the CDR3 is TGCAGTGCTAGAGAAAATCAGCCCCAGCATTTT. Protein: CSARENQPQHF.

This clonotype has only a few counts. The chain joins TRBV6-2 or TRBV6-3 to TRBJ2-2; perhaps TRBD1 as D (6 bases). V was cut by 6 bases and J by 4 bases, with 18 bases left in between. This CDR3 has 16 amino acids. CDR1 is MNHEY, CDR2 SVGEGT, per germline. DNA of the CDR3: TGTGCCAGCAGACCAGCGGCCGAGACAGGCACCGGGGAGCTGTTTTTT. Its translation is CASRPAAETGTGELFF.

This clonotype was observed many times. The chain joins TRBV5-4 to TRBJ2-5, with 7 bases aligning to TRBD1. V shed 4 bases, J shed 2 bases, and the junction held 5 bases outside the gene matches. CDR3 length: 14 residues. Germline V lookup: CDR1 SGHNT, CDR2 YYREEE (reference sequence). The CDR3 is CASSTGTAQETQYF. CDR3 DNA sequence: TGTGCCAGCAGCACCGGGACAGCACAAGAGACCCAGTACTTC. Combining the CDR3 with reference TRBV5-4 and TRBJ2-5 gives the whole variable domain ETGVTQSPTHLIKTRGQQVTLRCSSQSGHNTVSWYQQALGQGPQFIFQYYREEENGRGNFPPRFSGLQFPNYSSELNVNALELDDSALYLCASSTGTAQETQYFGPGTRLLVL.

This clonotype was seen at least ten times. The rearrangement links TRBV15 to TRBJ1-1, with D possibly being TRBD1 (5 bases). Trimming left V 0 bases short and J 3 bases short, with 8 bases between. This CDR3 has 14 amino acids. Germline V lookup: CDR1 LNHNV, CDR2 YYDKDF (reference sequence). CDR3 DNA: TGTGCCACCAGCAGAGATCTAGGGGACACTGAAGCTTTCTTT. This encodes CATSRDLGDTEAFF.

This clonotype was recorded a few times. The rearrangement joins TRBV12-3 or TRBV12-4 to TRBJ2-4; 10 nucleotides align to TRBD2. The CDR3 spans 16 residues. Losses at the gene ends were 6 bases for V and 2 bases for J; bases not matched to a gene: 7. The CDR3 is CASSPSGGGSKNIQYF. CDR3 bases: TGTGCCAGCAGCCCAAGCGGGGGGGGGTCCAAAAACATTCAGTACTTC.

In this sample, this clonotype turned up many times. The genes are TRBV4-3 and TRBJ1-3; D perhaps matches TRBD1 (6 bases). Germline V CDR1 and CDR2: LGHNA, YSLEER. CDR3 length: 19 residues. Trimming pared 0 bases from V and 0 bases from J, leaving 18 bases between. CDR3 sequence: CASSQDTRRQGISGNTIYF. In nucleotides, the CDR3 is TGCGCCAGCAGCCAAGATACACGGCGGCAGGGGATCTCTGGAAACACCATATATTTT.